The clone carrying this T cell receptor (beta chain) was found a few times. Under the authors' procedure: Amplification from reference gene primers served as the basis for estimated nucleated cell counts. Sequenced by immunoSEQ multiplex PCR; TCRdb stores in-frame clones only, minus some. V and J calls and clone size are as listed in that table; D and trimming were resolved from the DNA. The sample records around 24,000 clones, nearly 90% being singletons. This specimen belongs to a study of blood T cell repertoires in COVID-19. Across the study: Both acute and convalescent COVID-19 samples were obtained from the United States, Italy and Spain. Nucleic acid was either cDNA or gDNA, and it came from T cells, B-cell-depleted T cells, or PBMCs.

From germline, CDR1 is MDHEN and CDR2 SYDVKM. The CDR3 contains 13 residues. V lost 5 bases and J lost 0, with 6 bases in between. The material sequenced was peripheral blood. The receptor's source is a man between 65 and 85 years old with acute or convalescent COVID-19. The rearrangement links TRBV28 to TRBJ2-3; D not certain. The CDR3 nucleotides are TGTGCCAGCAGTCTTGGCAGCACAGATACGCAGTATTTT. Its protein is CASSLGSTDTQYF.